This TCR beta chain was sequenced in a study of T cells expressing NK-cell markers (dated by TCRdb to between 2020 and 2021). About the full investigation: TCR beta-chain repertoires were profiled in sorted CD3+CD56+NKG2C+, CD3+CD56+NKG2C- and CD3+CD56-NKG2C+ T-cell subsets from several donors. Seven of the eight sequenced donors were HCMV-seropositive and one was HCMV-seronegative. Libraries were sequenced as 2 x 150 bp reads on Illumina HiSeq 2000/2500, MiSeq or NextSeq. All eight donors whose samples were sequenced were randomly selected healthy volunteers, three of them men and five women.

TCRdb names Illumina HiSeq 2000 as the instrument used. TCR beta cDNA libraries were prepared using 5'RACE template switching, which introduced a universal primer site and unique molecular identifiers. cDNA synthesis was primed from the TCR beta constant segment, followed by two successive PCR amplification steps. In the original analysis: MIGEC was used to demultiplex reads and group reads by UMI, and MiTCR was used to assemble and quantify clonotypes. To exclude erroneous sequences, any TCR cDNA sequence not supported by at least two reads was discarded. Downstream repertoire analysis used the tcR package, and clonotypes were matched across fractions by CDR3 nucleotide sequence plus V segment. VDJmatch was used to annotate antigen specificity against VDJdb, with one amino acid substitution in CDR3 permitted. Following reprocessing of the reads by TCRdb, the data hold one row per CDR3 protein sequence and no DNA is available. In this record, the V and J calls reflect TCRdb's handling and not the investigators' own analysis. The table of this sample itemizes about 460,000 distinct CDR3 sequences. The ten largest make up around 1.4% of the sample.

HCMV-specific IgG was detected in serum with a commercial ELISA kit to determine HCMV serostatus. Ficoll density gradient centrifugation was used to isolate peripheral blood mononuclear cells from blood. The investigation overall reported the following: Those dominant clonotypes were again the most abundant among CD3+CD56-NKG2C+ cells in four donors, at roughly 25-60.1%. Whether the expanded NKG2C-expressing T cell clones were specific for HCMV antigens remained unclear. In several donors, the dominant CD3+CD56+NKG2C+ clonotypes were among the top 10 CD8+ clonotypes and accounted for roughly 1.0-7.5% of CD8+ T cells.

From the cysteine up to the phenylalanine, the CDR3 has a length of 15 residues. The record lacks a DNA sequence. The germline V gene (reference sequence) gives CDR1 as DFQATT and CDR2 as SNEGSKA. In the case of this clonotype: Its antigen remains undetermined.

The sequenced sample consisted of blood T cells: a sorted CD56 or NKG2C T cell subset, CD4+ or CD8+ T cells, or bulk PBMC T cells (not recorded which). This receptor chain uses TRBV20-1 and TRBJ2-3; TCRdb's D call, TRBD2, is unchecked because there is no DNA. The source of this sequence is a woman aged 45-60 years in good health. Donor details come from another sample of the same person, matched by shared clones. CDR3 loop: CSADKGAGSTDTQYF.